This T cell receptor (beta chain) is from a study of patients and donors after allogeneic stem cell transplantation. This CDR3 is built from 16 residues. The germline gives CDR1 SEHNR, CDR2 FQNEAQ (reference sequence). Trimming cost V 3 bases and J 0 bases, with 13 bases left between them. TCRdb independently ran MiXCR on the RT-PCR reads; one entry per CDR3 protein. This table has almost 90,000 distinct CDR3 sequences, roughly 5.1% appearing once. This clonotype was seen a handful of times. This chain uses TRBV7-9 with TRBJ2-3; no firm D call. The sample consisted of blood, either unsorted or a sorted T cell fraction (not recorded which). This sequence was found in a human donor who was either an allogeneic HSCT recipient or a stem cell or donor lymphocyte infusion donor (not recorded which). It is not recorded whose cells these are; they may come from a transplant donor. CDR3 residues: CASSFLRLDSTDTQYF. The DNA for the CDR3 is TGTGCCAGCAGCTTTTTACGGCTGGATAGCACAGATACGCAGTATTTT.